This T cell receptor (beta chain) was retrieved from a study of T-cell memory formation after mild COVID-19. Each CDR3 protein is one row after TCRdb ran MiXCR on the 5' RACE reads. This repertoire shows hundreds of thousands of distinct CDR3 sequences, approximately 29% found once; its top ten account for around an eighth. Study outcomes and limitations: CD4+ contracting clones lay mainly in CM and EM, CD8+ ones in EMRA.

Turning to this clonotype: Antigen unknown.

CDR1 ENHRY and CDR2 SYGVKD come from the germline V gene. The CDR3 consists of 13 residues. The V end was cut by 7 bases, the J end by 10 bases, with 14 bases between. This chain links TRBV10-3 with TRBJ1-6, with no clear D. This receptor was identified in an adult woman who had mild COVID-19 (a few samples of this study predate the infection). Cell type and time point are not known. Sequencing input: PBMCs or a T cell subset sorted from them (not recorded which). The CDR3 loop is CAIIRRVVSPLHF. CDR3 DNA sequence: TGTGCCATCATTAGACGGGTGGTCTCACCCCTCCACTTT.